The clone carrying this T cell receptor beta chain occurred a few times. The data are from a study of early T cells in non-severe SARS-CoV-2 infection. Via MiXCR, TCRdb re-called the 5' RACE reads, giving one row per CDR3 protein. The table shows roughly 83,000 distinct CDR3 sequences, with about 12% occurring only once. The clonotype originates from an adult who was a healthcare worker with PCR-confirmed SARS-CoV-2 infection or an uninfected control (not recorded which). The source material was whole blood, sampled at baseline.

The CDR3 region has the DNA TGCGCCAGCAGCTCGGGTAATCGCTCCTACAATGAGCAGTTCTTC. Amino acids: CASSSGNRSYNEQFF. This chain uses TRBV5-1 with TRBJ2-1, with D hard to call. The CDR3 sequence is 15 residues long. The V gene's germline CDR1 is SGHRS and CDR2 YFSETQ. The V end lost 3 bases, the J end lost 0 bases, and 10 bases lay between the germline ends.